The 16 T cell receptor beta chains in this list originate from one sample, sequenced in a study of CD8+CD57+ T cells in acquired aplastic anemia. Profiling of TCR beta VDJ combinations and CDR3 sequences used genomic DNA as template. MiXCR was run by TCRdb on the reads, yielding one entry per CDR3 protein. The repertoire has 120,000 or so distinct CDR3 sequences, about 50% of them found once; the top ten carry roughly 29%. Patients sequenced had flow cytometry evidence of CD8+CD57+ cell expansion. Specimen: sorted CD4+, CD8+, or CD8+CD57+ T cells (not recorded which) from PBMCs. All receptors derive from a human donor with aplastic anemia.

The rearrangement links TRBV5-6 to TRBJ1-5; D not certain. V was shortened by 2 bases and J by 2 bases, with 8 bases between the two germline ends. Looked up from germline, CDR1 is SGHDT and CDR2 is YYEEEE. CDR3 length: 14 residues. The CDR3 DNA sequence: TGTGCCAGCAGCTTCTGGCCCGGCAATCAGCCCCAGCATTTT. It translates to CASSFWPGNQPQHF.

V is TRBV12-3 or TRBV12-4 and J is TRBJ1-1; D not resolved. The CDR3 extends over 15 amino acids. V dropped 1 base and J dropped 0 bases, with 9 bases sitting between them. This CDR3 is CASSLVGNMNTEAFF. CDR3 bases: TGTGCCAGCAGTTTAGTGGGCAACATGAACACTGAAGCTTTCTTT.

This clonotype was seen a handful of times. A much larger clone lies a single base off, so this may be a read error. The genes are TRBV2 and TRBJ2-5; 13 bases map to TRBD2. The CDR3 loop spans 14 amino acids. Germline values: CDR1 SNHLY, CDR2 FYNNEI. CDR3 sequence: CASTGLAGEETQHF. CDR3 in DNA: TGTGCCAGCACCGGACTAGCGGGAGAAGAGACCCAGCACTTC.

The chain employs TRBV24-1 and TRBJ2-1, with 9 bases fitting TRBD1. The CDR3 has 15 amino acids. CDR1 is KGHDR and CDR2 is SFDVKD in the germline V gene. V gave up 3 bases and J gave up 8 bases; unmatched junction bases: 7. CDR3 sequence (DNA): TGTGCCACCAGTGATACAGGACAGGGGAGGCATGAGCAGTTCTTC. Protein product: CATSDTGQGRHEQFF.

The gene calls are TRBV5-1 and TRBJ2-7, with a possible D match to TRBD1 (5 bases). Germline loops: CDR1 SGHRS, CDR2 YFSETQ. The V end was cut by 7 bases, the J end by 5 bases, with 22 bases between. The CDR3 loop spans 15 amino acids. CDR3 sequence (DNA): TGCGCCAGCGGCCTGAGAACGACAGACTTTGACGAGCAGTACTTC. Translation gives CASGLRTTDFDEQYF.

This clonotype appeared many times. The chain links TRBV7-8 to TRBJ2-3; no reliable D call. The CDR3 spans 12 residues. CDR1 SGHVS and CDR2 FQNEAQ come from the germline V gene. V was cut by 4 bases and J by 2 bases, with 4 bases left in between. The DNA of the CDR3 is TGTGCCAGCAGCTCGCTCACAGATACGCAGTATTTT. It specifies CASSSLTDTQYF.

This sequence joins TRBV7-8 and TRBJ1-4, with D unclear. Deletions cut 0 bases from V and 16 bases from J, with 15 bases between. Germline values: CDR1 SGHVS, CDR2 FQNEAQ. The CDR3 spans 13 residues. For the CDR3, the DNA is TGTGCCAGCAGCTTAGCGGGCGGGGAAGTCTCGTTTTTT. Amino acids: CASSLAGGEVSFF.

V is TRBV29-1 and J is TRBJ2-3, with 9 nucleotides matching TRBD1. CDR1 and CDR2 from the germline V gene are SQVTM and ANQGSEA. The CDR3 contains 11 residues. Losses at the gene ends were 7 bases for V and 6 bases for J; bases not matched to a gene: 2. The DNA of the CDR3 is TGCAGCGCCGGACAGGGGGATACGCAGTATTTT. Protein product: CSAGQGDTQYF.

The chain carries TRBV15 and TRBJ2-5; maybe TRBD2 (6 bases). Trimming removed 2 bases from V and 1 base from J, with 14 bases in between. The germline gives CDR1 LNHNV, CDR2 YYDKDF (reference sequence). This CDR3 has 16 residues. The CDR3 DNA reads TGTGCCACCAGCAGAAGGCAGGGACTTGGCCAAGAGACCCAGTACTTC. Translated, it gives CATSRRQGLGQETQYF.

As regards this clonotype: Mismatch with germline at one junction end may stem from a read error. The CDR3 region is CSARDRVGTGTSGANALTF. CDR3 DNA: TGCAGTGCTAGAGATAGAGTGGGGACAGGGACATCTGGGGCCAACGCCCTGACTTTC. V gene TRBV20-1 combines with J gene TRBJ2-6; 9 bases align to TRBD1. Per germline, CDR1 DFQATT and CDR2 SNEGSKA (reference sequence). The CDR3 loop spans 19 amino acids.

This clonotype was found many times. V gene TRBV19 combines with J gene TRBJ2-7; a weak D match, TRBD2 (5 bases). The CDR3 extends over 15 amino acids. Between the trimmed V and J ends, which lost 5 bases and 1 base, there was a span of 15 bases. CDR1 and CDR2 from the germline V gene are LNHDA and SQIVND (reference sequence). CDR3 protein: CASSAGSGGSYEQYF. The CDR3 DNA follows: TGTGCCAGTAGTGCAGGCTCCGGAGGTTCCTACGAGCAGTACTTC.

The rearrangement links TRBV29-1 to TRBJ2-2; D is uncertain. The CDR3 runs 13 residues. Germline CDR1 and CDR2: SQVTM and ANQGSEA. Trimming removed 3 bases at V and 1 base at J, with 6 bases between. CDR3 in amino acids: CSVDRGNTGELFF. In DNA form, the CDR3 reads TGCAGCGTTGATCGCGGGAACACCGGGGAGCTGTTTTTT.

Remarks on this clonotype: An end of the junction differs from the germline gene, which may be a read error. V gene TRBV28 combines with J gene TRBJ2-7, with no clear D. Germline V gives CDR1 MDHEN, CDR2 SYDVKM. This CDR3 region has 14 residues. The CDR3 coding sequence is TGTGCCAGCAGTCCTTATTTGAGGTCCTCCGAGCAGTACTTC. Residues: CASSPYLRSSEQYF.

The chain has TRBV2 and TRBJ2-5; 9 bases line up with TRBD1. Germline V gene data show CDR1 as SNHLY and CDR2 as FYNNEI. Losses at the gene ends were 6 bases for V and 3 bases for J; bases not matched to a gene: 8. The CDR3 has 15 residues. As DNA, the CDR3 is TGTGCCAGCAGAGGGGGGACAGGGAAAGAAGAGACCCAGTACTTC. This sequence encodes CASRGGTGKEETQYF.

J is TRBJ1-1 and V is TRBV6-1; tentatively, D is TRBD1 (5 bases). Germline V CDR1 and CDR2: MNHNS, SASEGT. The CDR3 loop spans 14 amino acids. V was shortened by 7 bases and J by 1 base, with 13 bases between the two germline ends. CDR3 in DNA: TGTGCCAGCACCCCCTCGGGGGGGAACACTGAAGCTTTCTTT. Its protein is CASTPSGGNTEAFF.

CDR3 in DNA: TGCAGCGTCATCCTACTCGGACAGCAGTTCTTC. Its translation is CSVILLGQQFF. This chain connects TRBV29-1 to TRBJ2-1; no reliable D call. Looked up from germline, CDR1 is SQVTM and CDR2 is ANQGSEA. The germline V and J ends were trimmed by 6 bases and 11 bases, with 14 bases remaining between them. The CDR3 runs 11 residues.